Listed below are T cell receptor beta chains from one sample, sequenced in a study of pediatric ulcerative colitis. The data were produced by immunoSEQ multiplex PCR, yet TCRdb's version contains in-frame clones alone and is incomplete. The sample lists 35,000 or so clones, 73% occurring once. Sequencing input: gut tissue. The receptors here all came from a boy aged 5 to 17 with moderate ulcerative colitis. The CDR3 runs from the conserved cysteine through the conserved F or W. D genes are given only for firm matches. Part of the rows lack a size; the others show once, few, many or a class for expanded clones.

>TRBJ2-7|.|.|TRBV6-1
CASSEYYEQYF
TGTGCCAGCAGTGAGTACTACGAGCAGTACTTC
>TRBJ2-3|.|TRBD1|TRBV15
CATRPEQGVGTDTQYF
TGTGCCACCAGACCAGAACAGGGGGTTGGTACAGATACGCAGTATTTT
>TRBJ1-6|.|.|TRBV7-9
CASSLQDYSPLHF
TGTGCCAGCAGCCTACAGGACTATTCACCCCTCCACTTT
>TRBJ1-1|.|.|TRBV15
CATSRDLGRLNTEAFF
TGTGCCACCAGCAGAGATTTAGGCAGATTGAACACTGAAGCTTTCTTT
>TRBJ1-4|once|TRBD1|TRBV4-1
CASSGTGATNEKLFF
TGCGCCAGCAGCGGGACAGGGGCGACAAATGAAAAACTGTTTTTT
>TRBJ2-2|.|.|TRBV4-1
CASSPTYSPGELFF
TGCGCCAGCAGCCCAACCTACTCTCCCGGGGAGCTGTTTTTT
>TRBJ1-5|.|.|TRBV23-1
CASSQSGPKGNQPQHF
TGCGCCAGCAGTCAAAGCGGCCCTAAGGGCAATCAGCCCCAGCATTTT
>TRBJ2-3|.|.|TRBV15
CATSRDRGSSWADTQYF
TGTGCCACCAGCAGAGACAGGGGATCTTCCTGGGCAGATACGCAGTATTTT
>TRBJ2-2|few|.|TRBV10-1
CASTRSPGTGELFF
TGCGCCAGCACTCGGAGTCCGGGGACCGGGGAGCTGTTTTTT
>TRBJ1-2|medium-sized|TRBD1|TRBV7-9
CASSSPDRGYGYTF
TGTGCCAGCAGCTCGCCGGACAGGGGCTATGGCTACACCTTC
>TRBJ1-4|.|.|TRBV28
CASATPGTNEKLFF
TGTGCCAGCGCGACCCCCGGTACTAATGAAAAACTGTTTTTT
>TRBJ1-2|.|.|TRBV6-5
CASSYWQGNYGYTF
TGTGCCAGCAGTTACTGGCAGGGTAACTATGGCTACACCTTC
>TRBJ1-1|.|.|TRBV7-9
CASSFHDSWNTEAFF
TGTGCCAGCAGCTTCCACGACAGCTGGAACACTGAAGCTTTCTTT
>TRBJ1-2|.|TRBD1|TRBV6-1
CAGRDRDFYTF
TGTGCCGGCCGGGACAGGGATTTCTACACCTTC
>TRBJ1-3|.|.|TRBV6-5
CASSYSAGKAGNTIYF
TGTGCCAGCAGTTACTCGGCGGGGAAGGCTGGAAACACCATATATTTT
>TRBJ2-7|.|TRBD1|TRBV27
CASGTGGYEQYF
TGTGCCAGCGGGACAGGGGGCTACGAGCAGTACTTC
>TRBJ2-1|.|TRBD2|TRBV5-1
CASSLWLAGADNEQFF
TGCGCCAGCAGCTTGTGGCTAGCGGGGGCCGACAATGAGCAGTTCTTC
>TRBJ2-7|.|.|TRBV5-4
CASSFGQTEIYEQYF
TGTGCCAGCAGCTTTGGCCAGACGGAGATCTACGAGCAGTACTTC
>TRBJ2-3|.|.|TRBV4-2
CASSQVDTQYF
TGTGCCAGCAGCCAAGTCGATACGCAGTATTTT
>TRBJ2-1|.|TRBD1|TRBV5-1
CASSLLPQGERGEQFF
TGCGCCAGCAGCTTGCTGCCCCAGGGGGAACGGGGTGAGCAGTTCTTC
>TRBJ1-2|.|.|TRBV27
CASSLGATSNYGYTF
TGTGCCAGCAGCCTGGGGGCAACCTCTAACTATGGCTACACCTTC
>TRBJ2-7|few|.|TRBV6-5
CASSYYPSTGYEQYF
TGTGCCAGCAGTTACTACCCCTCGACAGGCTACGAGCAGTACTTC
>TRBJ1-1|.|.|TRBV5-4
CASSSTHQGNTEAFF
TGTGCCAGCAGCTCTACACACCAGGGGAACACTGAAGCTTTCTTT
>TRBJ1-6|.|.|TRBV7-6
CASSSEQHNSPLHF
TGTGCCAGCAGCTCAGAACAGCATAATTCACCCCTCCACTTT
>TRBJ2-3|.|TRBD2|TRBV30
CAWSVFSGGSTDTQYF
TGTGCCTGGAGTGTTTTTAGCGGGGGGTCCACAGATACGCAGTATTTT
>TRBJ2-1|.|TRBD1|TRBV14
CASSQRGYRGSYNEQFF
TGTGCCAGCAGCCAAAGAGGCTACAGGGGCTCCTACAATGAGCAGTTCTTC
>TRBJ1-1|.|.|TRBV6-4
CASSDLTPNTEAFF
TGTGCCAGCAGTGATTTGACCCCGAACACTGAAGCTTTCTTT